A single sample gave rise to the 5 T cell receptor beta chains below, sequenced in a study of blood T cell repertoires in COVID-19. Clones were read by immunoSEQ multiplex PCR, and TCRdb kept only the in-frame ones, dropping some. The data hold 200,000 to 250,000 clones, with about 91% observed a single time. The specimen sequenced was peripheral blood. The source is a woman younger than 45 with COVID-19, enrolled during active disease.

This chain connects TRBV4-2 to TRBJ2-7, with 7 bases identical to TRBD1. Germline-derived CDR1 and CDR2 are LGHNA and YNFKEQ. V dropped 4 bases and J dropped 3; count of bases not matched to a gene: 6. CDR3 length: 14 amino acids. The CDR3 nucleotides read TGTGCCAGCAGCCCCCGGGACAGACACTACGAGCAGTACTTC. Its translation is CASSPRDRHYEQYF.

The gene calls are TRBV18 and TRBJ2-7; 7 bases match TRBD1. The CDR3 is made up of 13 amino acids. Germline values: CDR1 KGHSH, CDR2 LQKENI. J gave up 5 bases and V 5 bases, and 6 bases lay outside the gene matches. CDR3 sequence: CASSETGSDEQYV. The CDR3 DNA is TGTGCCAGCTCAGAGACAGGGTCGGACGAGCAGTACGTC.

The rearrangement links TRBV2 to TRBJ2-3; weak D call: TRBD2 (5 bases). In germline, CDR1 is SNHLY, CDR2 FYNNEI. Deletions cut 1 base from V and 1 base from J, with 12 bases between. CDR3 length: 16 residues. The DNA for the CDR3 is TGTGCCAGCAGTGAAGTCCGGGGTCATGGCACAGATACGCAGTATTTT. It codes for CASSEVRGHGTDTQYF.

This clone was seen a few times. V gene TRBV4-1 combines with J gene TRBJ2-7, with D perhaps TRBD1 (6 bases). Trimming cost V 4 bases and J 0 bases, with 13 bases left between them. CDR1 is MGHRA, CDR2 YSYEKL, per germline. This CDR3 comprises 15 residues. The chain's CDR3 is CASSRGTLSSYEQYV. The DNA for the CDR3 is TGCGCCAGCAGCCGAGGGACACTCAGCTCCTACGAGCAGTACGTC.

As DNA, the CDR3 is TGTGCCAGCACCTCCCGACTAGCGGCACAAGAGACCCAGTACTTC. Protein product: CASTSRLAAQETQYF. The chain is built from TRBV5-5 and TRBJ2-5; 9 bases agree with TRBD2. CDR1 SGHKS and CDR2 YYEKEE come from the germline V gene (reference sequence). J gave up 2 bases and V 6 bases, and 8 bases lay outside the gene matches. The CDR3 covers 15 residues.